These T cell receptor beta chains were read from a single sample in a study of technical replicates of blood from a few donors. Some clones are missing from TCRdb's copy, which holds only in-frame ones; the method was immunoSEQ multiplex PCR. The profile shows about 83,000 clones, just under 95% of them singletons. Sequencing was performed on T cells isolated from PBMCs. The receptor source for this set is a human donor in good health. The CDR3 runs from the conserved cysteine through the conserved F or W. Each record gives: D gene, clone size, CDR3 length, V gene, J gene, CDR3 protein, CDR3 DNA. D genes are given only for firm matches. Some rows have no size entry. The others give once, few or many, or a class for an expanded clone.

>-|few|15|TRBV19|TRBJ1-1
CASSVQGSRNTEAFF
TGTGCCAGTAGTGTACAGGGTTCGCGGAACACTGAAGCTTTCTTT
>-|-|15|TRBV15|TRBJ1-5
CATSLGGWSNQPQHF
TGTGCCACCAGCCTCGGAGGGTGGAGCAATCAGCCCCAGCATTTT
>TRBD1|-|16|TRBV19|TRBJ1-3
CASSRSGQPNQNTIYF
TGTGCCAGTAGTAGATCGGGACAGCCTAATCAAAACACCATATATTTT
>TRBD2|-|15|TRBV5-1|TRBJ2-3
CASAQPGGISDTQYF
TGCGCCAGCGCTCAGCCGGGGGGAATATCAGATACGCAGTATTTT
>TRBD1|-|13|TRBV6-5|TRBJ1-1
CASSYLTGSEAFF
TGTGCCAGCAGTTACTTGACAGGGTCTGAAGCTTTCTTT
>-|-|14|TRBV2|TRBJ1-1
CATQRVGQDTEAFF
TGTGCCACCCAACGTGTGGGTCAGGATACTGAAGCTTTCTTT
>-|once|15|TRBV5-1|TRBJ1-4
CASSLVGREGEKLFF
TGCGCCAGCAGCTTGGTGGGCAGGGAAGGAGAAAAACTGTTTTTT
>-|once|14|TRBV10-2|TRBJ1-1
CASSENYRGLGAFF
TGCGCCAGCAGTGAGAATTATAGGGGCCTGGGGGCTTTCTTT
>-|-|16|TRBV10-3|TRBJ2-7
CAISESMGEGTYEQYF
TGTGCCATCAGTGAGTCGATGGGAGAAGGAACATACGAGCAGTACTTC
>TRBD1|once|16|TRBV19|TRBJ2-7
CASSIDPDRVAYEQYF
TGTGCCAGTAGTATAGACCCTGACAGGGTAGCCTACGAGCAGTACTTC
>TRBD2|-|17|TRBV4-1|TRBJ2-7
CASSQVGTSGRNYEQYF
TGCGCCAGCAGCCAAGTTGGGACTAGCGGGAGAAACTACGAGCAGTACTTC
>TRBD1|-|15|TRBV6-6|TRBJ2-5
CASNHRDRGGETQYF
TGTGCCAGCAACCACCGGGACAGGGGGGGAGAGACCCAGTACTTC
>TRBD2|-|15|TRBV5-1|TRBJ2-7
CASSSRLAGAREQYF
TGCGCCAGCAGCTCTCGACTAGCGGGGGCTCGGGAGCAGTACTTC
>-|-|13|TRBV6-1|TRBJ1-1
CASSLGQNTEAFF
TGTGCCAGCAGCCTGGGACAAAACACTGAAGCTTTCTTT
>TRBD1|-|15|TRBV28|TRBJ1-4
CASSRPPGQGGKLFF
TGTGCCAGCAGTAGGCCTCCGGGACAGGGGGGAAAACTGTTTTTT
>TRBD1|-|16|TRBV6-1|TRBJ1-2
CASSARPGQGNYGYTF
TGTGCCAGCAGTGCCCGGCCGGGACAGGGAAACTATGGCTACACCTTC
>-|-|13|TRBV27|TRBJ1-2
CASSSQGPSGYTF
TGTGCCAGCAGTTCTCAGGGCCCGAGCGGCTACACCTTC
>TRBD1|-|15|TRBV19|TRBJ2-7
CASSIGTGAYYEQYF
TGTGCCAGTAGTATCGGGACAGGGGCCTACTACGAGCAGTACTTC
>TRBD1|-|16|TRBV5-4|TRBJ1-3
CASSLTSTGPGNTIYF
TGTGCCAGCAGCTTGACGTCGACAGGGCCTGGAAACACCATATATTTT
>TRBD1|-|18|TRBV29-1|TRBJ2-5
CSVEDLGTGVLRKKTQYF
TGCAGCGTTGAAGATCTCGGGACAGGGGTCCTTCGGAAGAAGACCCAGTACTTC
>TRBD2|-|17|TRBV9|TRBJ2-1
CASSVYLAGGSYNEQFF
TGTGCCAGCAGCGTATATCTAGCGGGGGGCTCCTACAATGAGCAGTTCTTC
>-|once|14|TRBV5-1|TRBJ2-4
CASSLSGNKNIQYF
TGCGCCAGCAGCTTGTCAGGGAACAAAAACATTCAGTACTTC
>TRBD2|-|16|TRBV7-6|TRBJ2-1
CASSNIAGGPYNEQFF
TGTGCCAGCAGCAACATAGCGGGGGGTCCTTACAATGAGCAGTTCTTC
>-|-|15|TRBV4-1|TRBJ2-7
CASSQGRGKSYEQYF
TGCGCCAGCAGCCAAGGTCGGGGGAAGAGCTACGAGCAGTACTTC
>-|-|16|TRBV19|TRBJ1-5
CASSIGGGNSNQPQHF
TGTGCCAGTAGTATAGGGGGAGGGAATAGCAATCAGCCCCAGCATTTT
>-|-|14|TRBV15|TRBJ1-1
CATSRQGRFAEAFF
TGTGCCACCAGCAGACAGGGCAGGTTCGCTGAAGCTTTCTTT
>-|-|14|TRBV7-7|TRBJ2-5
CASSLGGALETQYF
TGTGCTAGCAGCTTAGGCGGCGCCTTGGAGACCCAGTACTTC
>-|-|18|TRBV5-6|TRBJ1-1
CASSLAITGYPDATEAFF
TGTGCCAGCAGCTTGGCAATCACAGGATATCCCGATGCGACTGAAGCTTTCTTT
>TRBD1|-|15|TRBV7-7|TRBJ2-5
CASSIMTGAGETQYF
TGTGCTAGCAGCATAATGACAGGGGCTGGAGAGACCCAGTACTTC
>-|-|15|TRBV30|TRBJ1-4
CAWSAGTGGREKLFF
TGTGCCTGGAGCGCAGGCACGGGGGGACGGGAAAAACTGTTTTTT
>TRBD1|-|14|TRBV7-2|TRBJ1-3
CASSWTGDGNTIYF
TGTGCCAGCAGCTGGACAGGGGATGGAAACACCATATATTTT
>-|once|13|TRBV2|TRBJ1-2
CASSVIWGEGYTF
TGTGCCAGCAGCGTCATATGGGGCGAGGGCTACACCTTC
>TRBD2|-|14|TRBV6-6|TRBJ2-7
CASRIAGNIYEQYF
TGTGCCAGCAGGATAGCGGGGAATATTTACGAGCAGTACTTC
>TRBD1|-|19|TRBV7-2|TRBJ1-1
CASSIPGGASPLLLTEAFF
TGTGCCAGCAGCATCCCAGGGGGCGCCTCCCCCCTCCTACTCACTGAAGCTTTCTTT
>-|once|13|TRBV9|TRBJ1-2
CASSVGRSGGYTF
TGTGCCAGCAGCGTAGGAAGGTCGGGTGGCTACACCTTC
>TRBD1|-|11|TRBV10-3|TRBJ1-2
CAIRGTDGYTF
TGTGCCATCAGGGGGACAGATGGCTACACCTTC
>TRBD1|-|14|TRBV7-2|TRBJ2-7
CASSVSDRAYEQYF
TGTGCCAGCAGCGTGTCGGACAGGGCCTACGAGCAGTACTTC
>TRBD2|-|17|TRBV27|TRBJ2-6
CASSTLAKGPGANVLTF
TGTGCCAGCAGTACACTAGCGAAGGGTCCTGGGGCCAACGTCCTGACTTTC
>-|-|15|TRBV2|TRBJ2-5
CASSEGGVYQETQYF
TGTGCCAGCAGTGAAGGGGGCGTGTACCAAGAGACCCAGTACTTC